Sequencing of this T cell receptor beta chain was carried out in a study of OX40 agonist ivuxolimab in advanced cancers. The CDR3 is 14 amino acids. Trimming stripped 4 bases from V and 7 bases from J, with 13 bases between. CDR1 SGHTA and CDR2 FQGTGA come from the germline V gene. Method: immunoSEQ multiplex PCR; TCRdb's copy keeps in-frame clones and lacks some. The sample carries roughly 60,000 clones, around 83% recorded once. V usage is TRBV7-3 and J usage is TRBJ2-2; D gene unclear. The sequences come from CD4+ or CD8+ T cells sorted from blood, collected in a trial of the OX40 agonist ivuxolimab. The sequence was obtained from an adult with an advanced solid tumor such as melanoma, head and neck, liver or kidney cancer. CDR3 residues: CASSSLGRGGELFF. The CDR3 DNA follows: TGTGCCAGCAGCTCCCTAGGTCGTGGCGGGGAGCTGTTTTTT.